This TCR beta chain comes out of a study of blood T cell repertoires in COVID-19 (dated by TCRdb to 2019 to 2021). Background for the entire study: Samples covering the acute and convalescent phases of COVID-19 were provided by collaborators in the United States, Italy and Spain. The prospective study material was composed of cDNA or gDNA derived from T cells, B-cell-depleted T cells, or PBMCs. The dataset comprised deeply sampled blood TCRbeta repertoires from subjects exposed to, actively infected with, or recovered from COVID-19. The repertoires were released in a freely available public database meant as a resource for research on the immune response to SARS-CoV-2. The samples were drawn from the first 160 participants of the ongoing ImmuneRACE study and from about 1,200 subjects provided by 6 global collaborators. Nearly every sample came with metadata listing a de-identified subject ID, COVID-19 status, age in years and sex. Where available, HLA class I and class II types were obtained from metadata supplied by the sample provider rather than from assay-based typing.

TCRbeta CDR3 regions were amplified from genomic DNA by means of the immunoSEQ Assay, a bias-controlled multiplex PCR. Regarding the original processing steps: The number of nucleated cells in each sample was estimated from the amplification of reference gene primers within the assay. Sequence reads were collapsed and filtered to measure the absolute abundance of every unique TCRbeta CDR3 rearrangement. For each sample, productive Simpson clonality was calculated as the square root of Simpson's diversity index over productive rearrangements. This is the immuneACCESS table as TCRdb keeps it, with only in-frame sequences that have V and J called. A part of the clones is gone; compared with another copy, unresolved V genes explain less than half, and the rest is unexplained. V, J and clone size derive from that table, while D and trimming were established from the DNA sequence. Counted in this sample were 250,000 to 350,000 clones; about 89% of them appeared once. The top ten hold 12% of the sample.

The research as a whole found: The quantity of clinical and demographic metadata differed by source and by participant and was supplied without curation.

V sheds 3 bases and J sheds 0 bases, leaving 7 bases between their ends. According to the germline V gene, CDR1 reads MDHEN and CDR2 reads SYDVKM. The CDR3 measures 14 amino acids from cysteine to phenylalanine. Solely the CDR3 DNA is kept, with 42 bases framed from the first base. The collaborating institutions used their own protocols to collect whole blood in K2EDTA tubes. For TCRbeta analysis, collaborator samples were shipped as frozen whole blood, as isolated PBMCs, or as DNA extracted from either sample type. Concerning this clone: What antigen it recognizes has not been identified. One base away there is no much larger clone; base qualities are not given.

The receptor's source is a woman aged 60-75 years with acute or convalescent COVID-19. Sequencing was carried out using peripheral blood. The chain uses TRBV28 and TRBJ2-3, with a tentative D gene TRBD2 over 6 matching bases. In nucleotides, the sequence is TGTGCCAGCAGTTTTGGGGGGAGCACAGATACGCAGTATTTT. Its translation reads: CASSFGGSTDTQYF.